This T cell receptor beta chain was sequenced for a study of blood T cells in healthy people across ages. Whole-study results and caveats: One million T cells yielded diversity estimates that were considered underestimates. Comparison with aged donors showed that long-lived donors had more naive CD4+ cells and higher diversity. Getting older went along with TCR beta diversity per million T cells dropping roughly linearly.

Trimming pared 1 base from V and 0 bases from J, leaving 9 bases between. Germline CDR1 SGHTA, CDR2 FQGNSA. This CDR3 is built from 15 residues. A few counts support this clonotype. Its antigen remains unidentified. PCR was performed a second time for roughly 7 to 11 cycles using a sample-barcoded 5' primer and a J-beta primer mix. The yield of each sample was at least 2.5 million CDR3-containing paired-end reads. TCRdb reanalysed the 5' RACE reads using MiXCR and keeps one entry per CDR3 protein. Among around 2 million distinct CDR3 sequences listed, about two fifths were seen once. The sample consisted of blood. The chain links TRBV7-2 to TRBJ1-2; D unclear. This receptor was obtained from a human donor in good health. The CDR3 is CASSLGGIANYGYTF. In DNA, the CDR3 is TGTGCCAGCAGCTTAGGCGGAATAGCTAACTATGGCTACACCTTC.